A selection of T cell receptor beta chains follows, all from one sample in a study of blood T cell repertoires in COVID-19. Only in-frame clones appear in the TCRdb table, and some are missing; sequencing was by immunoSEQ multiplex PCR. The profile shows 250,000 or so clones, 88% of them singletons. Sample: peripheral blood. Every receptor here comes from a woman in her 30s with COVID-19, enrolled during active disease. Each CDR3 is given with its conserved first and last residue. D genes are given only for firm matches. Rows give clone size only sometimes, using once, few, many, or a class for an expanded clone.

NA	once	TRBV7-8	TRBJ1-5	TGTGCCAGCAGCTTAGATTCCGGGAAGCCCCAGCATTTT	CASSLDSGKPQHF
TRBD1	NA	TRBV5-4	TRBJ2-5	TGTGCCAGCAGCCCAACCGGGACAGAAGAGACCCAGTACTTC	CASSPTGTEETQYF
NA	NA	TRBV9	TRBJ1-6	TGTGCCAGCAGCCACCCGGGTAATTCACCCCTCCACTTT	CASSHPGNSPLHF
TRBD1	NA	TRBV6-5	TRBJ1-2	TGTGCCAGCAGTTTGGACAGGGTGTACACCTTC	CASSLDRVYTF
NA	NA	TRBV6-5	TRBJ1-5	TGTGCCAGCAGTTACTCGAGGTTCGGGGGGCATCAGCCCCAGCATTTT	CASSYSRFGGHQPQHF
TRBD1	NA	TRBV27	TRBJ1-2	TGTGCCAGCGGAAAAGGGGGCGACTATGGCTACACCTTC	CASGKGGDYGYTF
NA	NA	TRBV12-3/TRBV12-4	TRBJ2-3	TGTGCCAGCAGCCCCGGTGGCACAGATACGCAGTATTTT	CASSPGGTDTQYF
TRBD1	NA	TRBV3-1/TRBV3-2	TRBJ1-2	TGTGCCAGCAGCCAAGAACTGAGGGGGCACTATGGCTACACCTTC	CASSQELRGHYGYTF
TRBD1	NA	TRBV28	TRBJ1-1	TGTGCCAGCAGTCCCGACAGGGAGGTGAACACTGAAGCTTTCTTT	CASSPDREVNTEAFF
NA	NA	TRBV5-6	TRBJ1-5	TGTGCCAGCAGCTTGGCAGGGGGCAATCAGCCCCAGCATTTT	CASSLAGGNQPQHF
NA	NA	TRBV6-6	TRBJ1-1	TGTGCCAGCAGTTACGGGGCAGGATTCACTGAAGCTTTCTTT	CASSYGAGFTEAFF
NA	NA	TRBV6-6	TRBJ2-3	TGTGCCACCAGGGGGCGTAGCGGGAAAGGCACAGATACGCAGTATTTT	CATRGRSGKGTDTQYF
TRBD2	once	TRBV4-1	TRBJ2-1	TGCGCCAGCAGCCAAACAAGACTAGCGGGGAGATCAATTCGCAATGAGCAGTTCTTC	CASSQTRLAGRSIRNEQFF
NA	NA	TRBV16	TRBJ1-3	TGTGCCAGCAGCCAATTGGCAGGGACTGGAAACACCATATATTTT	CASSQLAGTGNTIYF
TRBD2	NA	TRBV4-1	TRBJ2-5	TGCGCCAGCAGCCAAGCGCTAGCGGGAGGTTGGGGGGAGACCCAGTACTTC	CASSQALAGGWGETQYF
NA	NA	TRBV7-2	TRBJ1-3	TGTGCCAGCAGCTTATATTCTGGAAACACCATATATTTT	CASSLYSGNTIYF
NA	NA	TRBV3-1/TRBV3-2	TRBJ1-1	TGTGCCAGCAGCCAGGTACGCGATGAAGCTTTCTTT	CASSQVRDEAFF
NA	NA	TRBV15	TRBJ1-5	TGTGCCACCAGCAGAGATTGGGCAGGGGGCAATCAGCCCCAGCATTTT	CATSRDWAGGNQPQHF
NA	NA	TRBV5-1	TRBJ1-1	TGCGCCAGCAGCTTGGCCACAGGGTCGGACACTGAAGCTTTCTTT	CASSLATGSDTEAFF
TRBD1	NA	TRBV19	TRBJ1-2	TGTGCCAGTAGTAGTGGACAGGGGGCTCTCGGCTACACCTTC	CASSSGQGALGYTF
TRBD1	NA	TRBV4-3	TRBJ2-2	TGCGCCAGCAGCCAAGATAAGGGGACAGATTTGCCCGGGGAGCTGTTTTTT	CASSQDKGTDLPGELFF
NA	NA	TRBV10-1	TRBJ2-1	TGCGCCAGCAGTGAGTCTGGGGCAGGGGAAAAGAATGAGCAGTTCTTC	CASSESGAGEKNEQFF
TRBD1	NA	TRBV4-2	TRBJ2-2	TGTGCCAGCAGCCAAGATGTAATTGGGACAGGGGGCTCCGGGGAGCTGTTTTTT	CASSQDVIGTGGSGELFF
TRBD1	NA	TRBV7-8	TRBJ1-5	TGTGCCAGCAGCTGGGGACAGCTGAGCAATCAGCCCCAGCATTTT	CASSWGQLSNQPQHF